This TCR beta chain came from a study of CD8 T cells in ankylosing spondylitis. Trimming took off 4 bases at V and 0 bases at J, with 12 bases between the two ends. The CDR3 is made up of 16 amino acids. CDR1 and CDR2 from the germline V gene are ENHRY and SYGVKD. Study-wide points: Clones linked with disease were CD8+ and fairly uncommon in the peripheral blood. Within matched ankylosing spondylitis synovial fluid, disease-linked clones were reportedly significantly enriched.

This clonotype has more than one count but fewer than ten. Its antigen is unknown. Quantitative barcoded 5'-RACE was used to prepare TCR beta libraries. TCRdb passed the 5' RACE reads through MiXCR, listing each CDR3 protein once. The table includes fewer than 400,000 distinct CDR3 sequences, about 14% detected once. Sequencing was carried out using blood, either unsorted or a sorted T cell fraction (not recorded which). The source is a male donor with ankylosing spondylitis or in good health (not recorded which). V usage is TRBV10-3 and J usage is TRBJ2-2; perhaps TRBD2 as D (6 bases). DNA for the CDR3: TGTGCCATCAGTGCCCTTGGCGGGGCGAACACCGGGGAGCTGTTTTTT. It yields the protein CAISALGGANTGELFF.